This T cell receptor (beta chain) was recorded in a study of T cells in Graves' hyperthyroidism and ophthalmopathy (dated by TCRdb to about 2019). Background for the entire study: Peripheral blood was sampled at the time of initial diagnosis, prior to any treatment. To identify TCR V-J signatures that set the groups apart, the researchers used a discovery cohort of 100 patients, made up of fewer than 50 with Graves' ophthalmopathy and some 60 with stable Graves' hyperthyroidism. Prospective prediction of ophthalmopathy was tested in an independent validation cohort of fewer than 20 hyperthyroidism patients and roughly 16 patients who later progressed to ophthalmopathy. The roughly 100 discovery patients were randomly divided into training and test sets at a 7:3 ratio. The study also compared thyroid tissue and blood T-cell repertoires from about six Graves' hyperthyroidism patients. Once sampling was done, hyperthyroidism patients were given methimazole at a starting dose of 30 mg daily, whereas ophthalmopathy patients were given high-dose intravenous methylprednisolone. The paper describes TCR Vbeta CDR3 sequencing of around 140 peripheral blood samples, made up of about 41 ophthalmopathy patients, 70 to 80 hyperthyroidism patients and 17 progressor patients. Summary of the overall study and its limitations: Ophthalmopathy was separated from stable hyperthyroidism by a 13 V-J signature model, with around 88% sensitivity and roughly 84% specificity obtained in cross-validation and 80%/75% obtained in testing. During validation, the model predicted progression to ophthalmopathy a median of around 7 months ahead of onset, with around 65% sensitivity and almost 75% specificity. Most expanded thyroid clonotypes (frequency above 0.001) were also detected in blood, a finding suggesting that blood repertoires may reflect thyroid immune responses. No statistical method was used to fix the sample size in advance, and group allocation was not hidden from the investigators.

This clonotype has just a few counts. Its antigen is currently not known. Per-base qualities were not stored, and no clone one base away is much larger. The TCR beta CDR3 regions were amplified from the RNA transcripts. The first round of RT-PCR for the TCR CDR3 was performed with the HTBI primer set and the Qiagen OneStep RT-PCR kit. Libraries were constructed in a second round of multiplex PCR, after which size selection and purification were carried out. The libraries were sequenced on an Illumina HiSeq2000 using paired-end 100 bp reads. Per the authors' processing: SOAPnuke was used to process the raw data, with reads discarded if the reads contained adapters or uncalled bases, had a mean Phred below 15, or lacked an exact constant-primer or identifier match. COPE v1.2.5 was used to merge the high-quality paired reads, and each unique nucleotide sequence was defined as a clonotype. MiTCR v1.1 was used to align clonotypes to the IMGT TRBV, TRBD and TRBJ reference segments. The analysis included only V-J combinations with a frequency above 0.0001, which together covered roughly 99% of the repertoires. The TCS score was defined as the ratio of F50 (clonal expansion) to E x V (chaos), calculated using BLOSUM62-based TCRdist between CDR3 peptides within each V-J. Welch's t-statistics and random forest reduced several hundred V-J features to about 13, which were used in a naive Bayes classifier (R e1071). Starting from the raw public reads, TCRdb applied fastp trimming at Q25, assembled clones with MiXCR and retained in-frame beta chains. Entries that share a CDR3 protein sequence are merged under the most common genes and DNA. TCRdb's processing, not the study's, gives the V and J calls here. This sample holds more than 300,000 distinct CDR3 sequences; over 11% were observed only once. The ten largest clones take up 9.5% to 11% of the sample.

Graves' hyperthyroidism was defined as stable when no progression to ophthalmopathy occurred over 18 months of follow-up. Hyperthyroidism patients were aged 18 to 65 years and newly diagnosed, with disease duration of less than 2 months. Exclusion was applied to patients with uncontrolled infections, other autoimmune diseases, pregnancy or lactation. Diagnoses relied on clinical symptoms, serum thyroxine and TRAb, thyroid ultrasound and orbital computed tomography. PBMCs were separated from roughly 10 ml of fresh peripheral blood using Ficoll-Paque density gradient centrifugation. Total RNA was extracted using Trizol reagent, and RNA quality was assessed on an Agilent 2100 Bioanalyzer. V loses 5 bases, J loses 3 bases, and the germline ends lie 21 bases apart. The CDR3 runs 18 amino acids, cysteine and phenylalanine included. Here the CDR3 DNA is all that survives: 54 bases in frame from base 1. CDR1 and CDR2, per the germline V gene, are SGHTS and YDEGEE.

The material sequenced was blood. This TCR came from a woman in her fifties or sixties with Graves' hyperthyroidism. The rearranged segments are TRBV5-8 and TRBJ2-6; matching of 7 bases hints at TRBD1 as the D gene. The CDR3 has the sequence CASRDPQNRGGGANVLTF. The DNA is TGTGCCAGCAGGGATCCCCAAAACAGGGGAGGTGGGGCCAACGTCCTGACTTTC.